This TCR beta chain emerged from a study of OX40 agonist ivuxolimab in advanced cancers. Study as a whole: A male proportion of around 86% was recorded, with mean age approximately 60 years and range roughly 20 to 90. Study outcomes and limitations: In the 0.1 to 3.0 mg/kg range, CD4+ and CD8+ blood T cells had expanded clonally by week 6. CD4+ T cells averaged fewer expanded clones than CD8+ T cells.

The CDR3 consists of 15 residues. Germline loops: CDR1 MDHEN, CDR2 SYDVKM. J was trimmed by 4 bases and V by 6 bases; bases with no gene match: 9. Generated by immunoSEQ multiplex PCR, the TCRdb table keeps only in-frame clones and is missing some. The sample lists over 95,000 clones, around 85% occurring once. As regards this clone: Its antigen is undetermined.

The chain is built from TRBV28 and TRBJ2-5; 9 nucleotides agree with TRBD2. This receptor was obtained from an adult with an advanced solid tumor such as melanoma, head and neck, liver or kidney cancer. The sample was CD4+ or CD8+ T cells sorted from blood, taken in a trial of the OX40 agonist ivuxolimab. CDR3 sequence (DNA): TGTGCCAGCAGACATAGCGGGAGCAGAGGAGAGACCCAGTACTTC. Amino acid sequence: CASRHSGSRGETQYF.